The 15 T cell receptor beta chains below all came from one sample that was sequenced in a study of identical twins. MiXCR, applied by TCRdb to the 5' RACE reads, yields one record per CDR3 protein. This sample has 410,000 or so distinct CDR3 sequences; around 20% occur once, and the top ten carry around 12%. The material sequenced was naive T cells sorted from blood. These receptors originate from a man aged 45-65 years in good health.

This clonotype showed up just a few times. The chain joins TRBV28 to TRBJ2-3; possible D gene TRBD2, 6 bases. The V gene's germline CDR1 is MDHEN and CDR2 SYDVKM. The germline V and J ends were trimmed by 7 bases and 0 bases, with 14 bases remaining between them. This CDR3 is built from 15 residues. CDR3 nucleotides: TGTGCCAGCACGCCTAGCGCTTCAAGCACAGATACGCAGTATTTT. Protein product: CASTPSASSTDTQYF.

This clonotype was counted many times. J is TRBJ2-5 and V is TRBV12-3 or TRBV12-4, with 7 bases identical to TRBD2. The junction had 5 bases not matched to a gene; V was cut back by 6 bases and J by 4 bases. This CDR3 spans 13 amino acids. The CDR3: CASRTLARETQYF. The DNA for the CDR3 is TGTGCCAGCAGGACACTAGCGAGAGAGACCCAGTACTTC.

The J gene is TRBJ2-2, the V gene TRBV5-5; 13 positions match TRBD2. CDR1 and CDR2 from the germline V gene are SGHKS and YYEKEE (reference sequence). The CDR3 is made up of 15 amino acids. Trimming took 3 bases from V and 7 from J; bases not matched to a gene: 3. CDR3 nucleotides: TGTGCCAGCAGCTGGACTAGCGGGAGATTCGGGGAGCTGTTTTTT. Its translation is CASSWTSGRFGELFF.

The genes are TRBV12-5 and TRBJ2-2; D uncertain. The CDR3 runs to 13 residues. Germline V gives CDR1 LGHNT, CDR2 FRNRAP. The ends were cut back, 4 bases at V and 0 bases at J, with 3 bases in the middle. The CDR3 DNA sequence: TGTGCTAGTGGTTCCCCGAACACCGGGGAGCTGTTTTTT. Its translation: CASGSPNTGELFF. The full variable domain, in which reference TRBV12-5 and TRBJ2-2 provide the parts outside the CDR3, is DARVTQTPRHKVTEMGQEVTMRCQPILGHNTVFWYRQTMMQGLELLAYFRNRAPLDDSGMPKDRFSAEMPDATLATLKIQPSEPRDSAVYFCASGSPNTGELFFGEGSRLTVL.

The chain recombines TRBV5-1 with TRBJ1-3, with a weak D call TRBD1 (5 bases). The CDR3 is 15 residues long. The V end was cut by 0 bases, the J end by 3 bases, with 10 bases between. Germline V gives CDR1 SGHRS, CDR2 YFSETQ. The CDR3: CASSLAGQDGNTIYF. The CDR3 bases are TGCGCCAGCAGCTTGGCAGGGCAGGATGGAAACACCATATATTTT.

The table lists this clonotype with a few counts. This chain joins TRBV25-1 and TRBJ2-5; TRBD1 agrees at 7 bases. With 7 bases clipped from V and 4 bases from J, the junction kept 9 bases outside the gene matches. CDR1 MGHDK and CDR2 SYGVNS come from the germline V gene. The CDR3 has 14 residues. As DNA, the CDR3 is TGTGCCAGCACCCGACAGGGTATCCCAGAGACCCAGTACTTC. Translated, it gives CASTRQGIPETQYF.

This chain uses TRBV3-1 with TRBJ1-4; D call uncertain. CDR1 and CDR2 (germline): LGHDT, YNNKEL (reference sequence). This CDR3 comprises 13 residues. V was pared by 3 bases and J by 4 bases, with 6 bases between. This CDR3 is CASSQWNNEKLFF. The DNA of the CDR3 is TGTGCCAGCAGCCAGTGGAATAATGAAAAACTGTTTTTT.

The rearrangement uses TRBV6-5 and TRBJ2-3; D uncertain. The germline V gene encodes CDR1 MNHEY and CDR2 SVGAGI. The V and J ends lost 0 bases and 2 bases respectively, with 9 bases between them. The length of the CDR3 is 15 residues. CDR3 sequence reads: CASSYSSVPTDTQYF. For the CDR3, the DNA is TGTGCCAGCAGTTACTCATCGGTTCCCACAGATACGCAGTATTTT.

This clonotype came up a few times. The chain carries TRBV19 and TRBJ2-3; 9 bases map to TRBD2. The germline V gene encodes CDR1 LNHDA and CDR2 SQIVND (reference sequence). Losses at the gene ends were 4 bases for V and 10 bases for J; bases not matched to a gene: 6. This CDR3 spans 13 amino acids. CDR3 DNA: TGTGCCAGTAGTAGGTCTAGCGGGAATGCGCAGTATTTT. Translating gives CASSRSSGNAQYF.

This clonotype was recorded a few times. The CDR3 protein is CSVGVREQFF. The DNA of the CDR3 is TGCAGCGTTGGAGTCAGAGAGCAGTTCTTC. The chain employs TRBV29-1 and TRBJ2-1; D call uncertain. V shed 4 bases and J shed 10 bases, with 8 bases lying between them. This CDR3 comprises 10 residues. Germline V lookup: CDR1 SQVTM, CDR2 ANQGSEA.

V is TRBV6-5 and J is TRBJ2-1, with 10 bases lining up with TRBD1. Trimming cost V 3 bases and J 5 bases; bases outside gene matches: 4. Germline V gene data show CDR1 as MNHEY and CDR2 as SVGAGI. The CDR3 length is 15 residues. Here the CDR3 DNA reads TGTGCCAGCAGTTATGGGACAGGGGTGAACAATGAGCAGTTCTTC. The encoded protein is CASSYGTGVNNEQFF.

This clonotype was seen many times. One end of the junction does not line up with germline, which may come from a read error. The chain joins TRBV5-1 to TRBJ2-5; D might be TRBD1 (5 bases). The CDR3 runs to 14 residues. Germline CDR1 SGHRS, CDR2 YFSETQ. CDR3 sequence (DNA): TGTGCCAGCAGCTTAGGGGCAGCCCAAGAGACCCAGTACTTC. Its protein is CASSLGAAQETQYF.

This clonotype was seen repeatedly, ten times or more. The V and J genes are TRBV6-2 or TRBV6-3 and TRBJ2-7, with a tentative D call TRBD1 (5 bases). CDR1 is MNHEY, CDR2 SVGEGT, per germline. V was cut by 2 bases and J by 1 base, with 9 bases left in between. The length of the CDR3 is 14 residues. CDR3 amino acids: CASSYDSLSYEQYF. In DNA form, the CDR3 reads TGTGCCAGCAGTTACGACAGCCTATCCTACGAGCAGTACTTC.

J is TRBJ2-5 and V is TRBV29-1; D not certain. The V gene lost 4 bases and the J gene lost 5 bases, with 8 bases spanning the gap. Germline CDR1 and CDR2: SQVTM and ANQGSEA. The CDR3 runs to 11 residues. CDR3 bases: TGCAGCGTTGGGGTTGTGGAGACCCAGTACTTC. It codes for CSVGVVETQYF.

The V and J genes are TRBV4-3 and TRBJ2-7; TRBD2 matches at 8 bases. The V gene's germline CDR1 is LGHNA and CDR2 YSLEER. Trimming cost V 1 base and J 2 bases; bases outside gene matches: 10. The CDR3 is 17 residues long. The CDR3 region is CASSQVGSGRRPYEQYF. CDR3 sequence (DNA): TGCGCCAGCAGCCAAGTAGGAAGCGGGAGAAGGCCCTACGAGCAGTACTTC.